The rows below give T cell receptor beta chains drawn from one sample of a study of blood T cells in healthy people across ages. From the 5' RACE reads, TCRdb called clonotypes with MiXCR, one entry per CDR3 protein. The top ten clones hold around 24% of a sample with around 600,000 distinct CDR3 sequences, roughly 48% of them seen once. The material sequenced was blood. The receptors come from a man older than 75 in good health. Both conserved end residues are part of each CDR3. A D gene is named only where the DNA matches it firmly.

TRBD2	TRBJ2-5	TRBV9	CASSVDIAGVGEQYF
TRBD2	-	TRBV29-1	CSVTGLAGSSYNEQYF
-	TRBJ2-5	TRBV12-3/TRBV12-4	CASSFSLGEDGETQYF
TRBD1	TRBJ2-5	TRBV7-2	CASSDRGPKETQYF
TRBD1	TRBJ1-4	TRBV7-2	CAGSPGQVWNEKLFF
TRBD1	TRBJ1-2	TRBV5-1	CASSYQGTEGYTF
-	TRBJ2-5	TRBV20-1	CSAAGSQETQYF
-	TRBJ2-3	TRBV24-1	CATSDTLTDTQYF
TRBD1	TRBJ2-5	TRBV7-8	CASSSQGSETQYF
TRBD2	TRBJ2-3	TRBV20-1	CSATQLAGIATDTQYF
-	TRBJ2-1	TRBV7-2	CASSPQSTPYNEQFF
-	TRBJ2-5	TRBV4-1	CASSQEQPGEQYF
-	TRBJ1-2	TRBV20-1	CSAPPAENYGYTF
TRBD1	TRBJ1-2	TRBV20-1	CSASGQGYSRGYTF
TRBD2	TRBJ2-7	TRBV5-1	CASSSEAGIYEQYF
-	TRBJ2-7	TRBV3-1	CASRGTRSYEQYF
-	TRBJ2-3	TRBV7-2	CAGRGTSTDTQYF
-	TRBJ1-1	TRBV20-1	CSASKDRDFHEAFF
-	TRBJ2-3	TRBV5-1	CASSLVQDTQYF
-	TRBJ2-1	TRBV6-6	CASTPQGGGTYNEQFF
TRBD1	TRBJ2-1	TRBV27	CASRPERQGINNEQFF
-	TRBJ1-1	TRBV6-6	CASSLAPGLTEAFF
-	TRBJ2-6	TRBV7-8	CASSIGGLGSGLTF
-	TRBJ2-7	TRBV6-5	CASSRLHEQYF
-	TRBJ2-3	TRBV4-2	CASSRGQSTTTDTQYF
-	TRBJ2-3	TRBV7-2	CASSPLGAGATDTQYF
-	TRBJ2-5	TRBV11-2	CASSFGRGPGETQYF
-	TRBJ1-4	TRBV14	CASSPQHRDPKLFF
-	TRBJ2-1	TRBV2	CASSERTASYNEQFF
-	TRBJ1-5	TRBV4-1	CASSQVLNQPQHF
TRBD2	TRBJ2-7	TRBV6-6	CASSYGPRTSEQYF
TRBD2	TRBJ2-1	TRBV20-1	CSARPGLGDGGEQFF
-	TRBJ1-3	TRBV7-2	CASGEYSGNTIYF
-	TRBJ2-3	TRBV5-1	CASSLLGTGGGDTQYF
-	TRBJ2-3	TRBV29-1	CSSRDITADTQYF
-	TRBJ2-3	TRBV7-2	CASSPSRGGPTDTQYF
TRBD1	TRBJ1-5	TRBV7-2	CASSSPTGGQPTSAPQHF
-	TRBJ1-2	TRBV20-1	CSARTAPAYGYTF
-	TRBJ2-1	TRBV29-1	CSVGGLWKNEQFF
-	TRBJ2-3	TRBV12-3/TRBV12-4	CASSLGLFSADTQYF
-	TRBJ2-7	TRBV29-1	CSARLQSSYEQYF
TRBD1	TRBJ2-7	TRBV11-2	CASARDRGLEQYF
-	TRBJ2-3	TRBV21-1	CASRPKGQGYF
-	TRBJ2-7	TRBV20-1	CSTTFTEVNEQYF
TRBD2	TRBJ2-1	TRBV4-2	CASSQDMGTSLHEQFF
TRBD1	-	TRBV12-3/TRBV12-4	CASSLAGTGSNEQYF
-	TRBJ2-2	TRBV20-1	CSATKQGTGELFF
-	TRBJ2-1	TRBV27	CASSPMTTYNEQFF
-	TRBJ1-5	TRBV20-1	CSARDLWAQHF
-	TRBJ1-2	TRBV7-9	CASSLGGQDYGYTF
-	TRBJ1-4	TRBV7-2	CASSPGPEEKLFF
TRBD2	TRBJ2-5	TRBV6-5	CASSPGLAGGSETQYF